These 10 T cell receptor beta chains were all obtained from the same sample, sequenced in a study of blood T cell repertoires in COVID-19. Clones were sequenced by immunoSEQ multiplex PCR, and TCRdb holds only the in-frame ones, with some missing. The sample lists around 250,000 clones; more than 85% were seen once. Specimen: peripheral blood. The receptors shown here come from a woman aged 70-85 years with active or convalescent COVID-19.

This chain uses TRBV11-2 with TRBJ2-2; D is possibly TRBD2 (5 bases). Germline-derived CDR1 and CDR2 are SGHAT and FQNNGV. Trimming stripped 5 bases from V and 6 bases from J, with 16 bases between. The CDR3 is 15 residues long. This CDR3 reads CASSVLEKLSGELFF. CDR3 coding DNA: TGTGCCAGCAGCGTACTAGAAAAGTTGTCCGGGGAGCTGTTTTTT. The entire variable domain, with the rest obtained from reference TRBV11-2 and TRBJ2-2, is as follows: EAGVAQSPRYKIIEKRQSVAFWCNPISGHATLYWYQQILGQGPKLLIQFQNNGVVDDSQLPKDRFSAERLKGVDSTLKIQPAKLEDSAVYLCASSVLEKLSGELFFGEGSRLTVL.

The chain is built from TRBV6-6 and TRBJ2-2, with a weak D call TRBD1 (6 bases). CDR1 and CDR2 from the germline V gene are MNHNY and SVGAGI (reference sequence). The V and J ends lost 5 bases and 2 bases respectively, with 12 bases between them. The CDR3 consists of 15 residues. CDR3 sequence: CASSKAGANTGELFF. The CDR3 DNA sequence: TGTGCCAGCAGTAAAGCAGGGGCCAACACCGGGGAGCTGTTTTTT.

The chain employs TRBV5-6 and TRBJ2-1; 9 bases agree with TRBD2. Germline assignment: CDR1 SGHDT and CDR2 YYEEEE. The V gene end was trimmed by 2 bases and the J gene end by 12 bases; junction bases not matched to a gene: 12. This CDR3 is 15 amino acids long. The CDR3 nucleotides are TGTGCCAGCAGCTTTGACGCTAGCGGGGCGAGAGGGCAGTTCTTC. Translated, it gives CASSFDASGARGQFF.

This chain links TRBV21-1 with TRBJ1-2. TRBV21-1 is annotated as a pseudogene. This CDR3 is built from 14 residues. The CDR3 DNA reads as TGTGCCAGCAGCATCAGGCGTTGCACGGGGGGCTACACCTTC. This translates into CASSIRRCTGGYTF.

A note on this clone: Within the sample, other DNA sequences also encode this same CDR3. This chain uses TRBV9 with TRBJ2-7; 10 bases match TRBD1. This CDR3 spans 14 amino acids. V gave up 0 bases and J gave up 3 bases; unmatched junction bases: 0. Germline V gene lookup returns CDR1 SGDLS and CDR2 YYNGEE. CDR3 sequence (DNA): TGTGCCAGCAGCGTAGGGGACAGGGGCTACGAGCAGTACTTC. Translation: CASSVGDRGYEQYF.

The chain uses TRBV6-5 and TRBJ1-1; 7 nucleotides line up with TRBD1. With 6 bases clipped from V and 2 bases from J, the junction kept 6 bases outside the gene matches. CDR1 and CDR2 from the germline V gene are MNHEY and SVGAGI. The CDR3 sequence is 14 residues long. CDR3 sequence reads: CASRGGQLNTEAFF. For the CDR3, the DNA is TGTGCCAGCAGAGGGGGACAGCTCAACACTGAAGCTTTCTTT.

This clone is a singleton in its sample. The V gene is TRBV7-3, the J gene TRBJ1-1; perhaps TRBD1 as D (5 bases). CDR3 length equals 15 residues. Trimming left V 3 bases short and J 4 bases short, with 15 bases between. Germline V gene sequence: CDR1 SGHTA, CDR2 FQGTGA. CDR3 DNA sequence: TGTGCCAGCAGCTTCTTAGTCCCCGGGGGCACTGAAGCTTTCTTT. Translation: CASSFLVPGGTEAFF.

CDR3 nucleotide sequence: TGTGCCAGCAGTTCACAGGGGGTTCAGCCCCAGCATTTT. Amino acid sequence: CASSSQGVQPQHF. This chain links TRBV2 with TRBJ1-5; 8 nucleotides line up with TRBD1. Trimming cost V 5 bases and J 6 bases; bases outside gene matches: 3. The CDR3 consists of 13 residues. Germline V gene data show CDR1 as SNHLY and CDR2 as FYNNEI.

This sequence joins TRBV18 and TRBJ1-5; no clear D. Trimming stripped 0 bases from V and 4 bases from J, with 10 bases between. The CDR3 runs 15 residues. The germline gives CDR1 KGHSH, CDR2 LQKENI. The DNA for the CDR3 is TGTGCCAGCTCACCACCGGGGAGGGAGAATCAGCCCCAGCATTTT. Encoded protein: CASSPPGRENQPQHF.

This chain joins TRBV10-1 and TRBJ2-2; unclear D gene. The V gene's germline CDR1 is WNHNN and CDR2 SYGVQD (reference sequence). Trimming cost V 2 bases and J 0 bases, with 10 bases left between them. The CDR3 runs 16 residues. The CDR3 DNA reads TGCGCCAGCAGTGAGAGAGGATTCACGAACACCGGGGAGCTGTTTTTT. Its protein is CASSERGFTNTGELFF.